A selection of T cell receptor beta chains follows, all from one sample in a study of cytomegalovirus exposure and HLA in healthy donors. Profiling relied on immunoSEQ multiplex PCR, and the TCRdb table lists in-frame clones only, not all of them. This sample yields more than 80,000 clones, of which 60% to 75% are seen a single time; around 2.6% belongs to the top ten. Sequences were obtained from PBMCs. These receptor sequences come from a male donor in good health and CMV-seropositive. The CDR3 runs from the conserved cysteine through the conserved F or W. D genes are given only for firm matches. Clone size is shown for a subset of rows, as once, few, many or a class of expanded clone.

V: TRBV5-6; J: TRBJ2-1; D: NA; size: NA; DNA: TGTGCCAGCAGCTTGATATTCGCCAGTTTGTACAATGAGCAGTTCTTC; CDR3: CASSLIFASLYNEQFF
V: TRBV4-3; J: TRBJ1-2; D: NA; size: NA; DNA: TGCGCCAGCAGTTTCGGGGAAGCCAACTATGGCTACACCTTC; CDR3: CASSFGEANYGYTF
V: TRBV4-2; J: TRBJ2-2; D: NA; size: NA; DNA: TGTGCCAGCAGCCAAGGGCAGAACACCGGGGAGCTGTTTTTT; CDR3: CASSQGQNTGELFF
V: TRBV5-1; J: TRBJ1-1; D: TRBD1; size: NA; DNA: TGCGCCAGCAGCTCCGGGACAGGGACCTATGAAGCTTTCTTT; CDR3: CASSSGTGTYEAFF
V: TRBV5-1; J: TRBJ2-5; D: TRBD2; size: NA; DNA: TGCGCCAGCAGCACTAGCGGGGTGGAAGAGACCCAGTACTTC; CDR3: CASSTSGVEETQYF
V: TRBV18; J: TRBJ1-5; D: TRBD1; size: NA; DNA: TGTGCCAGCTCACGAACTCGGGACAGTAATCAGCCCCAGCATTTT; CDR3: CASSRTRDSNQPQHF
V: TRBV25-1; J: TRBJ1-5; D: NA; size: NA; DNA: TGTGCCAGCAGAAGACCTAGCTATCAGCCCCAGCATTTT; CDR3: CASRRPSYQPQHF
V: TRBV11-2; J: TRBJ2-1; D: NA; size: NA; DNA: TGTGCCAGCAGCCAAATGGGCAGAGGGGAGCAGTTCTTC; CDR3: CASSQMGRGEQFF
V: TRBV28; J: TRBJ2-1; D: TRBD1; size: NA; DNA: TGTGCCAGCACCCTCCGACAGGGGAGAGATGAGCAGTTCTTC; CDR3: CASTLRQGRDEQFF
V: TRBV4-3; J: TRBJ2-2; D: NA; size: few; DNA: TGCGCCAGCAGCCAAGATCTCCGGGAGTGGGACGGGGAGCTGTTTTTT; CDR3: CASSQDLREWDGELFF